Sequencing of this T cell receptor beta chain was carried out in a study of cytomegalovirus exposure and HLA in healthy donors. Germline CDR1 LNHDA, CDR2 SQIVND (reference sequence). The CDR3 covers 15 residues. The junction had 6 bases not matched to a gene; V was cut back by 4 bases and J by 7 bases. Primers included in the PCR were 60 Vbeta and 13 Jbeta primers. The protocol was immunoSEQ multiplex PCR, while the TCRdb copy is restricted to in-frame clones and leaves out a portion. The table lists about 160,000 clones, more than 65% of them singletons. J is TRBJ2-1 and V is TRBV19, with 11 bases lining up with TRBD2. The source is a man in his forties or fifties in good health and CMV-seropositive. The sample taken for sequencing was PBMCs. The chain's CDR3 is CASSNLAGGRNEQFF. The CDR3 DNA reads as TGTGCCAGTAGTAATCTAGCGGGGGGCCGGAATGAGCAGTTCTTC. Using reference TRBV19 and TRBJ2-1 for the parts outside the CDR3, the full variable domain is DGGITQSPKYLFRKEGQNVTLSCEQNLNHDAMYWYRQDPGQGLRLIYYSQIVNDFQKGDIAEGYSVSREKKESFPLTVTSAQKNPTAFYLCASSNLAGGRNEQFFGPGTRLTVL.